This T cell receptor beta chain was observed in a study of OX40 agonist ivuxolimab in advanced cancers. Study at large: Patients were dosed with the agonistic anti-OX40 (CD134) antibody ivuxolimab. Patients were 65% to 85% male with ages roughly 23 to 79, mean about 60. Partial responses were observed in three patients, of whom one had hepatocellular carcinoma and two had cutaneous melanoma. The study's findings and limits: There were, on average, more expanded clones in CD8+ T cells than in CD4+.

For this clone: Its antigen is currently unknown. At one of its ends the junction is not consistent with the germline gene, which may arise from a read error.

The CDR3 contains 15 residues. CDR1 is SGHAT and CDR2 is FQNNGV in the germline V gene. Using immunoSEQ multiplex PCR, the repertoire was profiled, and TCRdb retains in-frame clones only, with some absent. The repertoire has around 70,000 clones, approximately 90% of them found once; the top ten carry roughly 1%. Sequenced material: CD4+ or CD8+ T cells sorted from blood, taken in a trial of the OX40 agonist ivuxolimab. This clonotype originated in an adult with an advanced solid tumor such as melanoma, head and neck, liver or kidney cancer. The gene calls are TRBV11-2 and TRBJ1-1; D gene uncertain. The CDR3 nucleotides are TGTGCCAGCAGATTAGATTGGGGAGGGAACACTGAAGCTTTCTTT. Translation: CASRLDWGGNTEAFF.